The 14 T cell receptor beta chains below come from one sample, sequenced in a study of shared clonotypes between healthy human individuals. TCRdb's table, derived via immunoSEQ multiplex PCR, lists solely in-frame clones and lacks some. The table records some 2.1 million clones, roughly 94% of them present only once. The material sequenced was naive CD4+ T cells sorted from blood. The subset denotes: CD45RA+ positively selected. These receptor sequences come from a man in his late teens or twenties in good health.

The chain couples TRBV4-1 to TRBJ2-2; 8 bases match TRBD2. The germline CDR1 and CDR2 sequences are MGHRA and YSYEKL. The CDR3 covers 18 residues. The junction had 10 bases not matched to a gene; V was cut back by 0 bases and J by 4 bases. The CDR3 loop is CASSQEIGGGPFTGELFF. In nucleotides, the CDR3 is TGCGCCAGCAGCCAAGAAATCGGCGGGGGGCCGTTCACCGGGGAGCTGTTTTTT.

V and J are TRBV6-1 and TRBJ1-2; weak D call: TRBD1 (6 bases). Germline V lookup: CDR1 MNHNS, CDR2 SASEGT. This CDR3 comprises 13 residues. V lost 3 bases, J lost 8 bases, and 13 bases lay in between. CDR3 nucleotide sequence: TGTGCCAGCAGTGATGACAGGAGCTTCGGCTACACCTTC. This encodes CASSDDRSFGYTF.

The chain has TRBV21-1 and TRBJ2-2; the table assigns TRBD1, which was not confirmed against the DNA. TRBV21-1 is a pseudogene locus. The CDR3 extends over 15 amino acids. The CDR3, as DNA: TGTGCCAGCAGCCCCCGGACAGCGAACACCGGGGAGCTGTTTTTT. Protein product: CASSPRTANTGELFF.

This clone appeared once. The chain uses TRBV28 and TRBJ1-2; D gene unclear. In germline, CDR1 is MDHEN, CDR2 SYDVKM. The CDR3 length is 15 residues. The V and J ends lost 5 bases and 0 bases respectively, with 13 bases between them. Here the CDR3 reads CASSSLGLANYGYTF. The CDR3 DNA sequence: TGTGCCAGCAGTAGCCTTGGTTTAGCTAACTATGGCTACACCTTC.

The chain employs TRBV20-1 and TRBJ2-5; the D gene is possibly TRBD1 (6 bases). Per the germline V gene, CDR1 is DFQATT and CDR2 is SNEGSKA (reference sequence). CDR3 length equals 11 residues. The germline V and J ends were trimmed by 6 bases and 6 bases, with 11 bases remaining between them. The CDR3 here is CSAEQGKTQYF. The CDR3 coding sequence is TGCAGTGCAGAACAGGGAAAGACCCAGTACTTC.

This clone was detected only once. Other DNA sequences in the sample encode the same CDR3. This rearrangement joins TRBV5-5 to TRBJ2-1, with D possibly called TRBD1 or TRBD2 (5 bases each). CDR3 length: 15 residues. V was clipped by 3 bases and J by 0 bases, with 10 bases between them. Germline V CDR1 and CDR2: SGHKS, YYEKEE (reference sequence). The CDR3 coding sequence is TGTGCCAGCAGCTCCGGGACCGGCTCCTACAATGAGCAGTTCTTC. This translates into CASSSGTGSYNEQFF.

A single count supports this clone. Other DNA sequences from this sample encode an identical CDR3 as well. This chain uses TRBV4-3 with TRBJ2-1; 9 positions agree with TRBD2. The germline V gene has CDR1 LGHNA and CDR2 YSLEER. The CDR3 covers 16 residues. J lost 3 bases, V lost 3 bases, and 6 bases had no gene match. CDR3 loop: CASSQETSGRYNEQFF. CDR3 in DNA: TGCGCCAGCAGCCAGGAAACTAGCGGGCGCTACAATGAGCAGTTCTTC.

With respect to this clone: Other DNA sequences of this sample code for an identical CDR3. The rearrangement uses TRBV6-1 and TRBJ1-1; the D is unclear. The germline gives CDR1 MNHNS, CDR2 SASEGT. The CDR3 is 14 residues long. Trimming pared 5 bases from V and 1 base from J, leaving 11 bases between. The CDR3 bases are TGTGCCAGCAGTACCCGGACGGGGAACACTGAAGCTTTCTTT. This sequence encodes CASSTRTGNTEAFF.

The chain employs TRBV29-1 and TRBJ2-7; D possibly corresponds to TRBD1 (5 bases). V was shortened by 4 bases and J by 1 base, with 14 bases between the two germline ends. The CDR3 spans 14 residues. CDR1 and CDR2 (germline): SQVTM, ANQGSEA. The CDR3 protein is CSVGPDSYSYEQYF. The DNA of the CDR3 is TGCAGCGTTGGCCCCGACAGTTATTCCTACGAGCAGTACTTC.

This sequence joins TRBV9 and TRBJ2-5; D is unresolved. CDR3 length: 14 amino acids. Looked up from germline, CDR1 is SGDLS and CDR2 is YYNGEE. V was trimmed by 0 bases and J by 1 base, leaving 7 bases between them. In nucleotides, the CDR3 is TGTGCCAGCAGCGTAGATGTCAGCCAAGAGACCCAGTACTTC. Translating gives CASSVDVSQETQYF.

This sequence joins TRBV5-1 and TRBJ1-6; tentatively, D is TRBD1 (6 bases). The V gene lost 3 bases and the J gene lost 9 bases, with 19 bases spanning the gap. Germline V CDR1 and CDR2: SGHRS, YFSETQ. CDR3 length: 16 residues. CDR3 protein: CASSSSAGEGISPLHF. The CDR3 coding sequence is TGCGCCAGCAGCTCGTCCGCAGGGGAAGGGATTTCACCCCTCCACTTT.

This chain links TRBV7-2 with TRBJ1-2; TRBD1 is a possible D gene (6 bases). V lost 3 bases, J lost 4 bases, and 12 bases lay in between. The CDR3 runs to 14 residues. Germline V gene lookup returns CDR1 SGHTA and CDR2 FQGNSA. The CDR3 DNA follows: TGTGCCAGCAGCTTGGACAGAGACCGCTATGGCTACACCTTC. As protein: CASSLDRDRYGYTF.

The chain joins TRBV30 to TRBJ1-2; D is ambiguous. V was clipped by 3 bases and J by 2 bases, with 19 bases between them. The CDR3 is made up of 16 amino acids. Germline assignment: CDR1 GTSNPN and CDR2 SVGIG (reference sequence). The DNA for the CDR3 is TGTGCCTGGAGGCCGGGCCTAGCTACAAGGAACTATGGCTACACCTTC. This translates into CAWRPGLATRNYGYTF. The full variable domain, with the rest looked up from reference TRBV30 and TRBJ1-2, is SQTIHQWPATLVQPVGSPLSLECTVEGTSNPNLYWYRQAAGRGLQLLFYSVGIGQISSEVPQNLSASRPQDRQFILSSKKLLLSDSGFYLCAWRPGLATRNYGYTFGSGTRLTVV.

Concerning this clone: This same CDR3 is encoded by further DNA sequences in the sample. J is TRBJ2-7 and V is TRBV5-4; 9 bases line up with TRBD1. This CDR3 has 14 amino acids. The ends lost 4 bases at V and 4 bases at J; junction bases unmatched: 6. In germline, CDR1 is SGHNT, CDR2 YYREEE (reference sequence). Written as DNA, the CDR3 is TGTGCCAGCAGCCTGGGACAGGGCCCGTACGAGCAGTACTTC. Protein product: CASSLGQGPYEQYF.